The 20 T cell receptor beta chains below come from one sample, sequenced in a study of identical twins. TCRdb reprocessed the 5' RACE reads with MiXCR, giving one entry per CDR3 protein. The sample holds around 1.7 million distinct CDR3 sequences, around a third seen once. Sequenced sample: cord blood. These receptors all stem from a newborn girl in good health.

V usage is TRBV12-3 or TRBV12-4 and J usage is TRBJ2-4; no clear D gene. The J call is uncertain, as TRBJ2-5 better fits the DNA end. CDR3 length: 14 residues. CDR3 loop: CASSPRPWGETQYF. The CDR3 DNA follows: TGTGCCAGCAGCCCCCGTCCATGGGGAGAGACCCAGTACTTC.

This clonotype showed up just a few times. The chain is built from TRBV29-1 and TRBJ1-5, with TRBD1 matching over 7 bases. The CDR3 length is 16 residues. The germline gives CDR1 SQVTM, CDR2 ANQGSEA. V was clipped by 3 bases and J by 0 bases; unmatched bases: 8. For the CDR3, the DNA is TGCAGCGTTGACCCGACAGGGCCCTATAGCAATCAGCCCCAGCATTTT. Its protein is CSVDPTGPYSNQPQHF. The entire variable domain, with the rest obtained from reference TRBV29-1 and TRBJ1-5, is as follows: SAVISQKPSRDICQRGTSLTIQCQVDSQVTMMFWYRQQPGQSLTLIATANQGSEATYESGFVIDKFPISRPNLTFSTLTVSNMSPEDSSIYLCSVDPTGPYSNQPQHFGDGTRLSIL.

The chain has TRBV5-1 and TRBJ2-7; 8 bases map to TRBD2. CDR3 length: 14 amino acids. Germline V gene data show CDR1 as SGHRS and CDR2 as YFSETQ. V was pared by 5 bases and J by 7 bases, with 11 bases of the junction left unmatched. CDR3 coding DNA: TGCGCCAGCAGAGGACTAGCCTCCTACAATGAGCAGTACTTC. This translates into CASRGLASYNEQYF.

On this clonotype itself: Relative to the germline gene, one junction end is altered; a read error may explain this. The rearrangement joins TRBV24-1 to TRBJ2-1; 14 bases line up with TRBD2. The CDR3 contains 17 residues. Germline-derived CDR1 and CDR2 are KGHDR and SFDVKD. The CDR3 DNA reads as TGTGCCACCAGTCAAGGACTAGCGGGAGGTTCCTACAATGGGCAGTTCTTC. Its translation is CATSQGLAGGSYNGQFF.

The chain uses TRBV4-2 and TRBJ2-1; tentative D call: TRBD2 (6 bases). The CDR3 has 16 residues. CDR1 is LGHNA, CDR2 YNFKEQ, per germline. The ends were cut back, 3 bases at V and 2 bases at J, with 14 bases in the middle. CDR3 residues: CASSQAGTGTYNEQFF. The CDR3 region has the DNA TGTGCCAGCAGCCAGGCCGGGACTGGCACCTACAATGAGCAGTTCTTC.

This clonotype was found a few times. This rearrangement joins TRBV7-9 to TRBJ2-7; TRBD1 aligns across 10 bases. V shed 0 bases, J shed 3 bases, and the junction held 5 bases outside the gene matches. The CDR3 sequence is 16 residues long. Germline-derived CDR1 and CDR2 are SEHNR and FQNEAQ (reference sequence). CDR3 residues: CASSLARTGGLYEQYF. Here the CDR3 DNA reads TGTGCCAGCAGCTTAGCACGGACAGGGGGTCTCTACGAGCAGTACTTC.

The CDR3 nucleotides are TGTGCCAGTAGTCGCAGGGCAACTGAAGCTTTCTTT. Translation: CASSRRATEAFF. The rearrangement joins TRBV19 to TRBJ1-1, with D possibly TRBD1 on 5 matching bases. The germline V gene has CDR1 LNHDA and CDR2 SQIVND (reference sequence). Trimming cost V 5 bases and J 5 bases, with 9 bases left between them. This CDR3 contains 12 residues.

The rearrangement links TRBV20-1 to TRBJ2-1; TRBD2 is a possible D gene (5 bases). In germline, CDR1 is DFQATT, CDR2 SNEGSKA (reference sequence). The CDR3 has 15 amino acids. The CDR3 spells CSPSEGNLKGDEQFF. The DNA of the CDR3 is TGCAGCCCCTCTGAAGGGAATCTAAAGGGAGATGAGCAGTTCTTC.

This clonotype showed up many times. The V call is TRBV14, the J call TRBJ1-2; the D gene is possibly TRBD1 (6 bases). V lost 0 bases and J 4 bases, leaving 9 bases between the germline ends. CDR3 size: 14 residues. CDR1 SGHDN and CDR2 FVKESK come from the germline V gene. Here the CDR3 reads CASSQEGGFYGYTF. The CDR3 DNA reads as TGTGCCAGCAGCCAAGAAGGGGGATTCTATGGCTACACCTTC.

The chain uses TRBV3-1 and TRBJ2-3; no firm D call. The CDR3 sequence is 15 residues long. Looked up from germline, CDR1 is LGHDT and CDR2 is YNNKEL (reference sequence). V was pared by 3 bases and J by 2 bases, with 12 bases between. The CDR3 spells CASSHYRLNTDTQYF. Here the CDR3 DNA reads TGTGCCAGCAGCCATTATCGGCTCAACACAGATACGCAGTATTTT.

This clonotype was seen a handful of times. The chain links TRBV27 to TRBJ2-6; 9 bases are shared with TRBD1. This CDR3 is 16 amino acids long. Germline trimming cut 6 bases from V and 4 bases from J; bases unmatched to any gene: 7. CDR1 and CDR2 (germline): MNHEY, SMNVEV (reference sequence). This CDR3 reads CASRPGTGSGANVLTF. CDR3 DNA sequence: TGTGCCAGCAGACCGGGGACAGGGTCCGGGGCCAACGTCCTGACTTTC.

The rearrangement links TRBV25-1 to TRBJ2-7, with D perhaps TRBD1 (5 bases). The CDR3 sequence is 14 residues long. Per the germline V gene, CDR1 is MGHDK and CDR2 is SYGVNS. Deletions cut 2 bases from V and 3 bases from J, with 11 bases between. CDR3 DNA: TGTGCCAGCAGTGAACAGGGATGGCACTACGAGCAGTACTTC. Translation gives CASSEQGWHYEQYF.

This chain uses TRBV6-1 with TRBJ2-3; 13 bases fit TRBD2. Germline trimming cut 7 bases from V and 4 bases from J; bases unmatched to any gene: 11. The germline V gene encodes CDR1 MNHNS and CDR2 SASEGT. CDR3 length: 17 residues. CDR3 bases: TGTGCCAGCACCCGGACTAGCGGGGGCACGCGCGCAGATACGCAGTATTTT. Translating gives CASTRTSGGTRADTQYF.

This chain uses TRBV6-2 or TRBV6-3 with TRBJ2-1; TRBD1 might be the D (5 bases). This CDR3 comprises 12 residues. Looked up from germline, CDR1 is MNHEY and CDR2 is SVGEGT. V shed 5 bases and J shed 9 bases, with 11 bases lying between them. CDR3 nucleotide sequence: TGTGCCAGCAGTCGCTGGGGCGGTGAGCAGTTCTTC. This sequence encodes CASSRWGGEQFF.

The J gene is TRBJ1-1, the V gene TRBV6-1; D might be TRBD1 (5 bases). CDR1 and CDR2 from the germline V gene are MNHNS and SASEGT. The CDR3 sequence is 14 residues long. V shed 6 bases and J shed 1 base, with 12 bases lying between them. In DNA, the CDR3 is TGTGCCAGCAGCGCCGGGACTTCGAACACTGAAGCTTTCTTT. This gives the protein CASSAGTSNTEAFF.

This clonotype appeared a few times. The V gene is TRBV24-1, the J gene TRBJ2-7; D might be TRBD1 (6 bases). The assigned J gene may be wrong: the sequence end matches TRBJ2-5 better. The CDR3 has 11 residues. Germline V lookup: CDR1 KGHDR, CDR2 SFDVKD. The CDR3 sequence is CATSQGETQYF. Written as DNA, the CDR3 is TGTGCCACCAGTCAGGGGGAGACCCAGTACTTC.

For this clonotype: At one end the junction does not follow the germline gene, possibly because of a read error. J is TRBJ1-6 and V is TRBV19; D unresolved. The CDR3 extends over 14 amino acids. CDR1 and CDR2 (germline): LNHDA, SQIVND (reference sequence). The CDR3 nucleotides are TGTGCTAGTAGTATAAGGGAATGGAATTCACCCCTCCACTTT. Protein sequence: CASSIREWNSPLHF.

This clonotype has more than one count but fewer than ten. The J gene is TRBJ1-1, the V gene TRBV2; D unresolved. The germline gives CDR1 SNHLY, CDR2 FYNNEI. This CDR3 has 15 amino acids. V was trimmed by 0 bases and J by 3 bases, leaving 11 bases between them. The CDR3 bases are TGTGCCAGCAGTGAAGCCCCCTTCGGGTACACTGAAGCTTTCTTT. This codes for CASSEAPFGYTEAFF.

The chain employs TRBV3-1 and TRBJ2-1; TRBD2 aligns across 8 bases. The CDR3 is made up of 16 amino acids. Germline CDR1 is LGHDT and CDR2 is YNNKEL (reference sequence). V trimming: 6 bases; J trimming: 0 bases; junction bases outside the gene matches: 7. In DNA form, the CDR3 reads TGTGCCAGCAGTCCAGCGGGGGCGAGCTCCTACAATGAGCAGTTCTTC. Translation gives CASSPAGASSYNEQFF.

J is TRBJ2-5 and V is TRBV10-3; no reliable D call. CDR1 and CDR2 from the germline V gene are ENHRY and SYGVKD. V was pared by 11 bases and J by 0 bases, with 16 bases between. The CDR3 has 14 residues. DNA for the CDR3: TGTGCCGTTATGGCTAGACCTTACCAAGAGACCCAGTACTTC. Amino acids: CAVMARPYQETQYF.